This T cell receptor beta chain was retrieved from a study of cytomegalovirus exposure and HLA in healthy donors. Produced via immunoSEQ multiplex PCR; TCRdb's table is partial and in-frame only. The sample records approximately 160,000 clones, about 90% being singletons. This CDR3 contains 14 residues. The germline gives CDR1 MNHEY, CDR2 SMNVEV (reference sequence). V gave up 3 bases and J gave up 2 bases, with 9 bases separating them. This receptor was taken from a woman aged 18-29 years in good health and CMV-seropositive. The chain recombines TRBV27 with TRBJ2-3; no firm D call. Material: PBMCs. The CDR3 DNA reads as TGTGCCAGCAGTTTGGTGAGATCCACAGATACGCAGTATTTT. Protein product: CASSLVRSTDTQYF.